This paragraph covers one T cell receptor (beta chain) sequence. Irradiated, violet-dye-labeled stimulators (around 200,000) were plated alongside around 200,000 CFSE-labeled responders. Sorted cells were CFSE-low CD3+CD4+ or CD3+CD8+ proliferating responders. This sample is part of a study of graft-versus-host responses after intestinal transplantation. Study observations and caveats: Maximum circulating GvH clone levels tracked with early post-transplant HvG decreases. Recipient marrow harbored GvH clones, some of which surfaced first in ileum or blood.

Libraries were prepared by immunoSEQ multiplex PCR; TCRdb keeps only in-frame clonotypes and omits some of them. The sample gives over 3,500 clones, over 40% of which show up once; 5.5% to 7% is in the top ten. The receptor's source is a human patient who was an organ donor for intestinal transplantation. The source material was alloreactive CD8+ T cells from a mixed lymphocyte reaction culture, sampled before transplantation. Specified subset: CFSE-low proliferating T cells sorted from roughly 6-day pre-transplant mixed lymphocyte reaction (GvH or HvG direction).

The CDR3: CASSQDLSGRVYETQYF. The CDR3 DNA reads TGCGCCAGCAGCCAAGACCTCAGCGGGAGGGTGTATGAGACCCAGTACTTC. The V gene is TRBV4-1, the J gene TRBJ2-5; 10 bases agree with TRBD2. This CDR3 comprises 17 residues. J lost 5 bases, V lost 0 bases, and 9 bases had no gene match. Germline values: CDR1 MGHRA, CDR2 YSYEKL.